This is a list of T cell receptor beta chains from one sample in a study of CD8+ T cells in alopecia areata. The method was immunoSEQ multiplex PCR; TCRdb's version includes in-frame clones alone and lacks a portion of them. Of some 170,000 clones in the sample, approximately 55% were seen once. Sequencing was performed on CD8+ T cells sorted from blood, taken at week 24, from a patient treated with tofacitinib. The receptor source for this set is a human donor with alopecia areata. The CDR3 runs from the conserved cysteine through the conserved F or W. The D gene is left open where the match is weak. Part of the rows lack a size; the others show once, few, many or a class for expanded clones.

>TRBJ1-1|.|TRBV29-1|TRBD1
TGCAGCGTCGACAGGGAGGGAGCTTTCTTT
CSVDREGAFF
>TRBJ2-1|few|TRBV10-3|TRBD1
TGTGCCATCAGTGAGGCAGGGGGCATGTATGAGCAGTTCTTC
CAISEAGGMYEQFF
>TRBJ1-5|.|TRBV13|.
TGTGCCAGCAGCTTAGCAGGGCTGGAGCCCCAGCATTTT
CASSLAGLEPQHF
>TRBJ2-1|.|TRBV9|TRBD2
TGTGCCAGCAGCGCCAGCGGGGGGCCCTACAATGAGCAGTTCTTC
CASSASGGPYNEQFF
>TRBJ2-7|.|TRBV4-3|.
TGCGCCAGCAGCCAAGAACAGGGCTACGAGCAGTACTTC
CASSQEQGYEQYF
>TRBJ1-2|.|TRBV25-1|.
TGTGCCAGCAGTGAATGGTCGGGGACGGACTATGGCTACACCTTC
CASSEWSGTDYGYTF
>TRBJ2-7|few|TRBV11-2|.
TGTGCCAGCAGCTTCCCCCGGGACAGTCAATTCAGCGGGCCCTACGAGCAGTACTTC
CASSFPRDSQFSGPYEQYF
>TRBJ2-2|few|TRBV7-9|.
TGTGCCAGCAGCTTTGTCGGGGAGCTGTTTTTT
CASSFVGELFF
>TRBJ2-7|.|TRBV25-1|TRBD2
TGTGCCAGCAACCCTAGCGGGGGGGACGAGCAGTACTTC
CASNPSGGDEQYF
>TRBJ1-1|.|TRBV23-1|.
TGCGCCAGCAGTCCCACAAGGAACACTGAAGCTTTCTTT
CASSPTRNTEAFF
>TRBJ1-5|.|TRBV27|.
TGTGCCAGCAGTTTAGCGTTGGATCAGCCCCAGCATTTT
CASSLALDQPQHF
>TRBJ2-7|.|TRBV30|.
TGTGCCTGGAGTGAGTCGGGATACGAGCAGTACTTC
CAWSESGYEQYF
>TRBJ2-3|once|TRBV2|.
TGTGCCAGCACGGAGGGGCAGGGACTTTCAGATACGCAGTATTTT
CASTEGQGLSDTQYF
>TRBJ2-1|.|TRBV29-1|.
TGCAGCGTGACTGGGCCCCTCAGCTCCTACAATGAGCAGTTCTTC
CSVTGPLSSYNEQFF
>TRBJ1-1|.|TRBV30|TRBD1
TGTGCCTGGATCGGGACAGCGGGTTGGAACACTGAAGCTTTCTTT
CAWIGTAGWNTEAFF
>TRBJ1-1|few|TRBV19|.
TGTGCCAGTAGTATCCCCCGGGAGGGGGACACTGAAGCTTTCTTT
CASSIPREGDTEAFF
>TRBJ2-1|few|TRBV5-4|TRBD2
TGTGCCAGCAGCTACGGGACTAGCGGGGGCAATGAGCAGTTCTTC
CASSYGTSGGNEQFF
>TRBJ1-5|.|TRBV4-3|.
TGCGCCAGCAGCCAAGATGCCCAGGGTTCTGGTCAGCCCCAGCATTTT
CASSQDAQGSGQPQHF
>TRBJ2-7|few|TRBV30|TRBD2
TGTGCCTGGAATCTGGGGGGGTCGGACGAGCAGTACTTC
CAWNLGGSDEQYF
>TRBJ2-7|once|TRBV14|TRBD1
TGTGCCAGCAGCTTACGACAGGGTTACTACGAGCAGTACTTC
CASSLRQGYYEQYF
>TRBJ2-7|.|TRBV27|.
TGTGCCAGCAGTTTATCAAGGGAGGTCGCCTTCTACGAGCAGTACTTC
CASSLSREVAFYEQYF
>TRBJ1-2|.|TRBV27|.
TGTGCCAGCAGTTTATCGGGGCTTGGCTACACCTTC
CASSLSGLGYTF
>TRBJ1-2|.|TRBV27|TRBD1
TGTGCCAGCGCGAACCGGGACAGCGAGTACTATGGCTACACCTTC
CASANRDSEYYGYTF
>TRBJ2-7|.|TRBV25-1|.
TGTGCCAGCAAGGGTTACGAGCAGTACTTC
CASKGYEQYF
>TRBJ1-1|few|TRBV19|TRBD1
TGTGCCAGTAGTCCACGGACAGGGGGCACTGAAGCTTTCTTT
CASSPRTGGTEAFF
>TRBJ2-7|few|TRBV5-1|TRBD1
TGCGCCAGCACTTTGGGGGACAGCTCCTACGAGCAGTACTTC
CASTLGDSSYEQYF
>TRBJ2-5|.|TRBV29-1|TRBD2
TGCAGCGTTGAAGATCCCCTAGCGGGGGGGCCCGGGGCCTCAGAGACCCAGTACTTC
CSVEDPLAGGPGASETQYF
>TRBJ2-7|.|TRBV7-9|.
TGTGCCAGCAGCTTAAGCGGCGAAGGCTACGAGCAGTACTTC
CASSLSGEGYEQYF
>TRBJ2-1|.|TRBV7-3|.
TGTGCCAGCAGCTTAGGGGTCGGGGCATCCTACAATGAGCAGTTCTTC
CASSLGVGASYNEQFF
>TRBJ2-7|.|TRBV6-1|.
TGTGCCAGCAGGGATCCCTCCTACGAGCAGTACTTC
CASRDPSYEQYF
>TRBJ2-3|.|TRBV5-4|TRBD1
TGTGCCAGCAGCACACAGGGGGGAGATACGCAGTATTTT
CASSTQGGDTQYF
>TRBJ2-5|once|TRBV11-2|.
TGTGCCAGCAGCTTTCCCTGGGCCCAAGAGACCCAGTACTTC
CASSFPWAQETQYF
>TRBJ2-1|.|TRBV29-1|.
TGCAGCGTTGAAGATCGAGGGGCCCGACAGGCCTTATACAATGAGCAGTTCTTC
CSVEDRGARQALYNEQFF
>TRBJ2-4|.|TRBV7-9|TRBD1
TGTGCCAGTTCCGACAGGGGACTAGCCAAAAACATTCAGTACTTC
CASSDRGLAKNIQYF
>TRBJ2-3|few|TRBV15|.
TGTGCCACCAGCAGAGGAGGGAGTTCAGATACGCAGTATTTT
CATSRGGSSDTQYF
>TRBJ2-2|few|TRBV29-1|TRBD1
TGCAGCGTGGGGGTCTTCGGACAGGGGAACACCGGGGAGCTGTTTTTT
CSVGVFGQGNTGELFF
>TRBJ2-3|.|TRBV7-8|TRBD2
TGTGCCAGCAGCCCCCGGGAGCGGGGACTTTACACAGATACGCAGTATTTT
CASSPRERGLYTDTQYF
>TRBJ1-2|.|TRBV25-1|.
TGTGCCAGCAGTTGGGGAAACTATGGCTACACCTTC
CASSWGNYGYTF
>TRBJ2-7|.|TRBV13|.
TGTGCCAGCAGTTCCATGACTGACTCCCAGTACGAGCAGTACTTC
CASSSMTDSQYEQYF
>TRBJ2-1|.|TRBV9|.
TGTGCCAGCACGGACAGCTCCTACAATGAGCAGTTCTTC
CASTDSSYNEQFF
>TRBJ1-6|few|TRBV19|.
TGTGCCAGTAGTATAAGGGAGACGAATTCACCCCTCCACTTT
CASSIRETNSPLHF
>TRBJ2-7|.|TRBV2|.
TGTGCCAGCAGTGAAACCCGACCTGCTAGCGAGCAGTACTTC
CASSETRPASEQYF
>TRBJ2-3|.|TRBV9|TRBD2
TGTGCCAGCAGCAACAACCCTCGACTAGCGGGGGAAGATACGCAGTATTTT
CASSNNPRLAGEDTQYF
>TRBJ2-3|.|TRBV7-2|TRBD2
TGTGCCAGCAGCGACTTGGGACTAGCGGGGGGAGATACGCAGTATTTT
CASSDLGLAGGDTQYF
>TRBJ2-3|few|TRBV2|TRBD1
TGTGCCAGCAGTGAAGCGCTCAGGGGGCCTCTGTCAGATACGCAGTATTTT
CASSEALRGPLSDTQYF
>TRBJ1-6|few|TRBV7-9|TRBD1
TGTGCCAGCAGCTTGACAGGGGGCAGTTCACCCCTCCACTTT
CASSLTGGSSPLHF
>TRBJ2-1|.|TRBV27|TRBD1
TGTGCCAGCAGTTCCACCGACAGGGCCAATGAGCAGTTCTTC
CASSSTDRANEQFF
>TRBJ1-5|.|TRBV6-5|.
TGTGCCAGCTCTTGGCTCGGGGAGAATCAGCCCCAGCATTTT
CASSWLGENQPQHF
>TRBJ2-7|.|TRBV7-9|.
TGTGCCAGCAGCCCGGAAAGCTCCTACGAGCAGTACTTC
CASSPESSYEQYF
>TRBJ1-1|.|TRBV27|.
TGTGCCAGCAGCTTGACGGTGAACACTGAAGCTTTCTTT
CASSLTVNTEAFF
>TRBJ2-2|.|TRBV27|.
TGTGCCAGCAGTACCAACACCGGGGAGCTGTTTTTT
CASSTNTGELFF
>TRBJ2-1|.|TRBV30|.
TGTGCCTGGAGTGTATCTCAGGTTGGAAATGAGCAGTTCTTC
CAWSVSQVGNEQFF
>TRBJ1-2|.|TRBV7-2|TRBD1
TGTGCCAGCAGCTTAGGGACAGGGGGAGGCTATGGCTACACCTTC
CASSLGTGGGYGYTF
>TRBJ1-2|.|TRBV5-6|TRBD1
TGTGCCAGCAGCCCAGGACAGGGTACTTATGGCTACACCTTC
CASSPGQGTYGYTF
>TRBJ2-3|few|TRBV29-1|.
TGCAGCGTTGAAGAATCCCGGGACTTCAGCACAGATACGCAGTATTTT
CSVEESRDFSTDTQYF
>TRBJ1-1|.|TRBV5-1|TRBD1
TGCGCCAGCAGCTTTTGGACAGGGAAGAACACTGAAGCTTTCTTT
CASSFWTGKNTEAFF
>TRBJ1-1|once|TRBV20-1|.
TGCAGTGCTCCAGGGGCTGAAGCTTTCTTT
CSAPGAEAFF
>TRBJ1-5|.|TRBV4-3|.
TGCGCCAGCAGCCAAGAGGAACAGGGTAATCAGCCCCAGCATTTT
CASSQEEQGNQPQHF
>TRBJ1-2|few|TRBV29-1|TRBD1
TGCAGCGTTCCCGAACAGGGGGCGTATGGCTACACCTTC
CSVPEQGAYGYTF